These T cell receptor beta chains were read from a single sample in a study of T cell responses to AZD1222 COVID-19 vaccine. The assay was immunoSEQ multiplex PCR, and TCRdb's table has in-frame clones only and misses some. The sample yields around 89,000 clones, approximately 90% seen once. The sample in question was peripheral blood, obtained 28 days after the second AZD1222 dose. These receptors were taken from an adult who received the AZD1222 COVID-19 vaccine. Each CDR3 is given with its conserved first and last residue. A D gene is named only where the DNA matches it firmly. Size is omitted from some rows. Given values are once, few, many or a class for expanded clones.

TRBV4-1,-,12,TRBJ1-2,-,TGCGCCAGCAGCCAAGATCTAAGCGGCTACACCTTC,CASSQDLSGYTF
TRBV5-6,-,13,TRBJ1-2,few,TGTGCCAGCAGCTTGGACAGCCGCTATGGCTACACCTTC,CASSLDSRYGYTF
TRBV10-3,-,13,TRBJ1-2,-,TGTGCCATCACAGGGGAGGTTAACTATGGCTACACCTTC,CAITGEVNYGYTF
TRBV5-1,TRBD2,16,TRBJ2-5,-,TGCGCCAGCAGCCTACTGACTAGCGGGGGGGCGGAGACCCAGTACTTC,CASSLLTSGGAETQYF
TRBV28,TRBD1,12,TRBJ1-1,-,TGTGCCACAGGGGGCGGCGGTACTGAAGCTTTCTTT,CATGGGGTEAFF
TRBV6-5,TRBD1,13,TRBJ2-1,once,TGTGCCAGCAGTTGGGACAGCTACAATGAGCAGTTCTTC,CASSWDSYNEQFF
TRBV7-8,-,15,TRBJ1-6,-,TGTGCCAGCAGATCCGAAACAGGGATGGGTTCACCCCTCCACTTT,CASRSETGMGSPLHF
TRBV7-8,-,15,TRBJ2-2,once,TGTGCCAGCAGCTTAGGGGGAAAGAACACCGGGGAGCTGTTTTTT,CASSLGGKNTGELFF
TRBV5-4,TRBD2,15,TRBJ2-1,-,TGTGCCAGCAGCCCCGCCGCGGGGGTCTTTAATGAGCAGTTCTTC,CASSPAAGVFNEQFF
TRBV15,-,14,TRBJ2-2,-,TGTGCCACCAGCAGAGATCTGCACACCGGGGAGCTGTTTTTT,CATSRDLHTGELFF
TRBV18,-,18,TRBJ1-4,-,TGTGCCAGCTCACCACCGCGGCCGTTAGGAACAACTAATGAAAAACTGTTTTTT,CASSPPRPLGTTNEKLFF
TRBV7-9,-,12,TRBJ1-2,-,TGTGCCAGCAGCTTCTTATACTGGGGCTACACCTTC,CASSFLYWGYTF
TRBV19,TRBD1,14,TRBJ1-1,-,TGTGCCAGTAGCCCCGGGACAGGGTACGCTGAAGCTTTCTTT,CASSPGTGYAEAFF
TRBV9,-,14,TRBJ2-2,-,TGTGCCAGCAGGGACTGGGCGAACACCGGGGAGCTGTTTTTT,CASRDWANTGELFF
TRBV2,TRBD1,15,TRBJ2-4,-,TGTGCCAGCACCCTCAGGGGGTTGGTCAAAAACATTCAGTACTTC,CASTLRGLVKNIQYF
TRBV6-5,TRBD1,15,TRBJ1-2,-,TGTGCCAGCAGTTACTCGGGACAGGGGGACTATGGCTACACCTTC,CASSYSGQGDYGYTF
TRBV6-4,-,14,TRBJ2-3,few,TGTGCCAGCAGTGTAAGAGCTAGCGTGGATACGCAGTATTTT,CASSVRASVDTQYF
TRBV29-1,-,13,TRBJ1-1,-,TGCAGCGTTGAAACAGCTACGAACACTGCAGCTTTCTTT,CSVETATNTAAFF
TRBV12-3/TRBV12-4,-,12,TRBJ2-7,-,TGTGCCAGCAGCGAAGGGTCCTACGAGCAGTACTTC,CASSEGSYEQYF
TRBV5-6,-,16,TRBJ2-4,-,TGTGCCAGCAGCCCAGCCGATCGTCGATACAAAAACATTCAGTACTTC,CASSPADRRYKNIQYF
TRBV3-1/TRBV3-2,-,14,TRBJ1-2,-,TGTGCCAGCAGCCAAGATGCAGCTTACTATGGCTACACCTTC,CASSQDAAYYGYTF
TRBV28,-,13,TRBJ1-1,-,TGTGCCAGCACCCTACCCCACCTCACTGAAGCTTTCTTT,CASTLPHLTEAFF